The rows below give T cell receptor beta chains drawn from one sample of a study of blood T cell repertoires in COVID-19. TCRdb's copy holds only in-frame clones and misses some; the assay was immunoSEQ multiplex PCR. The sample lists roughly 17,000 clones, under 90% occurring once. Sequencing was performed on peripheral blood. These TCRs come from a human donor in a cohort sampled during active COVID-19. CDR3s leave out the opening cysteine and the closing phenylalanine or tryptophan. A D gene is named only where the DNA matches it firmly.

d_call,j_call,v_call,cdr3_aa
TRBD2,TRBJ2-1,TRBV23-1,ASSQSIRERALAGGDNEQF
.,TRBJ2-3,TRBV2,ASSEVADTQY
TRBD1,TRBJ1-3,TRBV18,ASSTTGGSGNTIY
.,TRBJ2-2,TRBV5-5,ASSPYRVTGELF
.,TRBJ1-3,TRBV9,ASSAGGGSRSGNTIY
TRBD1,TRBJ1-2,TRBV4-1,ASSQSGDSGGYT
.,TRBJ2-2,TRBV4-2,ASSQDLWSGELF
TRBD2,TRBJ2-1,TRBV7-3,ASSPNSGQYNEQF
TRBD1,TRBJ2-3,TRBV28,ASSHRGLTTDTQY
.,TRBJ2-5,TRBV9,ASSVGDRGGETQY
TRBD1,TRBJ2-4,TRBV10-3,AISESGQMNIQY
.,TRBJ1-2,TRBV4-1,ASSQDPPRQRQTSSYGYT
.,TRBJ1-1,TRBV3-1/TRBV3-2,ASSQVGGGKAF
TRBD1,TRBJ1-3,TRBV28,ASSQQGLGNTIY
.,TRBJ2-7,TRBV7-8,ASSLAQGLESYEQY
.,TRBJ2-3,TRBV5-1,ASSLFSTTDTQY
.,TRBJ1-1,TRBV18,ASSPQSMNTEAF